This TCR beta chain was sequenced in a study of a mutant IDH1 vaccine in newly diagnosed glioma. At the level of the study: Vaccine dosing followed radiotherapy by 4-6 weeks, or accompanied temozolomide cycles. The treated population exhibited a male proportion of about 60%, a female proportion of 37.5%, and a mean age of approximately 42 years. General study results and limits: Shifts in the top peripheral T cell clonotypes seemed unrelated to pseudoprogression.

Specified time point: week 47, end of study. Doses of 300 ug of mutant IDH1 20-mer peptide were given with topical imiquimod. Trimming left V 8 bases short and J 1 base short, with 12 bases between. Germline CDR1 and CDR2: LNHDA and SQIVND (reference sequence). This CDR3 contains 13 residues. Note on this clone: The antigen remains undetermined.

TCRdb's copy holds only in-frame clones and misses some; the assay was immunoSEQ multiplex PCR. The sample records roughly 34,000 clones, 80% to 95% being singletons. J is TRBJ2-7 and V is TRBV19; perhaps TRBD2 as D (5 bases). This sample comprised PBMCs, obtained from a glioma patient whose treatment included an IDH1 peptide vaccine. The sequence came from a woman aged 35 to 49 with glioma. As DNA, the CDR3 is TGTGCCAGTGGACCGGGATTATCCTACGAGCAGTACTTC. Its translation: CASGPGLSYEQYF.